This T cell receptor beta chain derives from a study of cytomegalovirus exposure and HLA in healthy donors. The V gene's germline CDR1 is SGHRS and CDR2 YFSETQ. Trimming removed 2 bases from V and 5 bases from J, with 20 bases in between. CDR3 length: 18 residues. This clone was observed once. Its antigen is unknown. Measured with immunoSEQ multiplex PCR; TCRdb has only the in-frame clones, and not every one. This sample carries roughly 130,000 clones, about 90% of them seen once, and the ten largest clones take approximately 1.5%. General study findings and limits: TCR beta chains numbering some 160 were designated cytomegalovirus-associated. Reports showed the classifier diagnosing cytomegalovirus status with high specificity and sensitivity.

The chain recombines TRBV5-1 with TRBJ1-6, with D maybe TRBD1 (5 bases). Specimen: PBMCs. The sequence was collected from a man aged 25 to 40 in good health and CMV-seronegative. This CDR3 is CASSFTTRREGDNSPLHF. CDR3 coding DNA: TGCGCCAGCAGCTTTACCACCCGCAGGGAGGGAGATAATTCACCCCTCCACTTT. The full variable domain, with the rest looked up from reference TRBV5-1 and TRBJ1-6, is KAGVTQTPRYLIKTRGQQVTLSCSPISGHRSVSWYQQTPGQGLQFLFEYFSETQRNKGNFPGRFSGRQFSNSRSEMNVSTLELGDSALYLCASSFTTRREGDNSPLHFGNGTRLTVT.